The 17 T cell receptor beta chains below were found in one sample sequenced in a study of cytomegalovirus exposure and HLA in healthy donors. PCR primers comprised 60 Vbeta and 13 Jbeta primers. Some clones are missing from TCRdb's copy, which holds only in-frame ones; the method was immunoSEQ multiplex PCR. Of 110,000 or so clones listed, around 73% are singletons. The sequenced sample was PBMCs. Receptors were obtained from a woman aged 25 to 39 in good health and CMV-seropositive.

The CDR3 coding sequence is TGTGCCAGCTCACCCGCCGGGACAGAGTATGGCTACACCTTC. It yields the protein CASSPAGTEYGYTF. The chain combines TRBV18 with TRBJ1-2; 7 bases are shared with TRBD1. J lost 5 bases, V lost 3 bases, and 6 bases had no gene match. The CDR3 sequence is 14 residues long. Germline V CDR1 and CDR2: KGHSH, LQKENI.

The table lists this clone with a count of one. J is TRBJ1-5 and V is TRBV15; 10 bases line up with TRBD1. CDR1 is LNHNV, CDR2 YYDKDF, per germline (reference sequence). This CDR3 is built from 15 residues. Trimming removed 0 bases from V and 7 bases from J; junction bases left unmatched: 3. Here the CDR3 DNA reads TGTGCCACCAGCAGAGATCCGACAGGGGGCCAGCCCCAGCATTTT. Protein: CATSRDPTGGQPQHF.

This clone was detected once. The chain employs TRBV9 and TRBJ1-1; TRBD1 is a possible D gene (5 bases). This CDR3 comprises 15 residues. V was pared by 4 bases and J by 0 bases, with 13 bases between. From germline, CDR1 is SGDLS and CDR2 YYNGEE. CDR3 bases: TGTGCCAGCAGCCCAAGACAGATAATGAACACTGAAGCTTTCTTT. It encodes CASSPRQIMNTEAFF.

This clone was seen a handful of times. J is TRBJ1-1 and V is TRBV7-8; 9 bases are a match to TRBD1. From germline, CDR1 is SGHVS and CDR2 FQNEAQ. This CDR3 has 14 amino acids. The junction had 5 bases not matched to a gene; V was cut back by 3 bases and J by 6 bases. The CDR3 reads CASSFDRGVAEAFF. CDR3 nucleotides: TGTGCCAGCAGCTTCGACAGGGGGGTAGCTGAAGCTTTCTTT.

This chain uses TRBV13 with TRBJ1-1; 8 bases line up with TRBD1. Germline CDR1 reads PRHDT; CDR2 reads FYEKMQ (reference sequence). The CDR3 loop spans 18 amino acids. The V and J ends lost 1 base and 1 base, in that order; junction bases with no gene match: 11. In DNA form, the CDR3 reads TGTGCCAGCAGCTTAGCCGGAACCAGGGGGCCAGGGAACACTGAAGCTTTCTTT. This encodes CASSLAGTRGPGNTEAFF. Full variable domain (missing parts from reference TRBV13 and TRBJ1-1): AAGVIQSPRHLIKEKRETATLKCYPIPRHDTVYWYQQGPGQDPQFLISFYEKMQSDKGSIPDRFSAQQFSDYHSELNMSSLELGDSALYFCASSLAGTRGPGNTEAFFGQGTRLTVV.

V and J are TRBV11-3 and TRBJ2-1; 8 bases line up with TRBD1. The trim removed 5 bases at V and 9 bases at J, leaving 3 bases unmatched. CDR1 and CDR2 from the germline V gene are SGHNT and YENEEA. This CDR3 has 12 amino acids. CDR3 nucleotides: TGTGCCAGCAGCGTACAGGGGGGTGAGCAGTTCTTC. It specifies CASSVQGGEQFF.

Comment on this clone: At one end, the junction sequence differs from germline, possibly due to a read error. This chain joins TRBV7-9 and TRBJ2-3; 8 bases match TRBD1. CDR1 is SEHNR and CDR2 is FQNEAQ in the germline V gene (reference sequence). There are 16 residues in the CDR3. The CDR3 region has the DNA TGTTCCAGCAGCTCACCTACAGGGGGGTACACAGATACGCAGTATTTT. Translating gives CSSSSPTGGYTDTQYF.

This clone was counted once. V usage is TRBV2 and J usage is TRBJ2-7; the match to TRBD1 covers 10 bases. CDR1 is SNHLY, CDR2 FYNNEI, per germline. The CDR3 spans 16 residues. V was clipped by 7 bases and J by 0 bases; unmatched bases: 9. CDR3 sequence: CASNLARTGGSYEQYF. In DNA form, the CDR3 reads TGTGCCAGCAACCTAGCCCGGACAGGGGGCTCCTACGAGCAGTACTTC.

The chain recombines TRBV7-8 with TRBJ1-1, with TRBD1 as a possible D gene (6 bases). CDR3 length: 14 residues. Germline CDR1 is SGHVS and CDR2 is FQNEAQ. Trimming removed 2 bases from V and 1 base from J, with 8 bases in between. Here the CDR3 reads CASSLLGANTEAFF. The CDR3 bases are TGTGCCAGCAGCTTACTGGGGGCGAACACTGAAGCTTTCTTT.

This sequence joins TRBV7-3 and TRBJ2-2; 13 bases agree with TRBD2. V gave up 5 bases and J gave up 0 bases; unmatched junction bases: 15. The V gene's germline CDR1 is SGHTA and CDR2 FQGTGA. The CDR3 covers 21 residues. CDR3 sequence: CASSPTGARLAGGSNTGELFF. CDR3 in DNA: TGTGCCAGCAGCCCCACGGGAGCTAGACTAGCGGGGGGTTCGAACACCGGGGAGCTGTTTTTT.

The chain employs TRBV18 and TRBJ2-3, with D possibly being TRBD2 (6 bases). Trimming stripped 1 base from V and 4 bases from J, with 12 bases between. Germline CDR1 KGHSH, CDR2 LQKENI. The CDR3 consists of 15 residues. The CDR3 here is CASSPQTSGSDTQYF. The CDR3 DNA follows: TGTGCCAGCTCACCACAGACTAGTGGTTCAGATACGCAGTATTTT. Based on the CDR3 plus reference TRBV18 and TRBJ2-3, the full variable domain is NAGVMQNPRHLVRRRGQEARLRCSPMKGHSHVYWYRQLPEEGLKFMVYLQKENIIDESGMPKERFSAEFPKEGPSILRIQQVVRGDSAAYFCASSPQTSGSDTQYFGPGTRLTVL.

This clone has only a few counts. The chain uses TRBV30 and TRBJ1-1, with a possible D match to TRBD1 (5 bases). Between the trimmed V and J ends, which lost 4 bases and 8 bases, there was a span of 14 bases. There are 12 residues in the CDR3. In germline, CDR1 is GTSNPN, CDR2 SVGIG (reference sequence). The CDR3 DNA is TGTGCCTGGACCAGTGGGGCAGTCGAAGCTTTCTTT. Protein product: CAWTSGAVEAFF.

The rearrangement links TRBV7-8 to TRBJ2-3; 9 nucleotides align to TRBD2. Germline CDR1 and CDR2: SGHVS and FQNEAQ. Trimming removed 1 base from V and 8 bases from J; junction bases left unmatched: 4. CDR3 size: 14 residues. Written as DNA, the CDR3 is TGTGCCAGCAGCTTAGGCGGGGGGGCCAGTACGCAGTATTTT. It yields the protein CASSLGGGASTQYF.

This chain uses TRBV4-2 with TRBJ2-7, with TRBD2 matching 13 bases. CDR3 length equals 17 residues. Per the germline V gene, CDR1 is LGHNA and CDR2 is YNFKEQ. After removal of 4 bases from V and 6 bases from J, the junction contained 12 bases not matched to a gene. The CDR3 bases are TGTGCCAGCAGCCGCCCAACGGCGGGACTAGCGGGGTCCGAGCAGTACTTC. It encodes CASSRPTAGLAGSEQYF.

The chain uses TRBV6-1 and TRBJ2-5; maybe TRBD2 (6 bases). The CDR3 has 16 residues. Germline-derived CDR1 and CDR2 are MNHNS and SASEGT. V gave up 2 bases and J gave up 3 bases, with 16 bases separating them. CDR3 DNA sequence: TGTGCCAGCAGTGAATTTGGGGTAGGCGGGGAAGAGACCCAGTACTTC. It yields the protein CASSEFGVGGEETQYF.

Notes on this clone: Because it lacks the conserved phenylalanine or tryptophan at the end, this CDR3 is likely a read error. The rearrangement links TRBV10-3 to TRBJ1-2; 11 bases fit TRBD1. Germline-derived CDR1 and CDR2 are ENHRY and SYGVKD. CDR3 length: 14 amino acids. With 7 bases clipped from V and 8 bases from J, the junction kept 9 bases outside the gene matches. CDR3 sequence (DNA): TGTGCCATCAATTTGGGACAGGGGGTCGAGGGCTACACCCTC. Amino acids: CAINLGQGVEGYTL.

This clone showed up just a few times. J is TRBJ1-6 and V is TRBV19; D not certain. The germline V gene encodes CDR1 LNHDA and CDR2 SQIVND (reference sequence). The CDR3 sequence is 17 residues long. V was shortened by 9 bases and J by 8 bases, with 26 bases between the two germline ends. The CDR3 bases are TGTGCCAGGGGAGGCAGGTGGCTCAAATCTGCAGATTCACCCCTCCACTTT. It translates to CARGGRWLKSADSPLHF.